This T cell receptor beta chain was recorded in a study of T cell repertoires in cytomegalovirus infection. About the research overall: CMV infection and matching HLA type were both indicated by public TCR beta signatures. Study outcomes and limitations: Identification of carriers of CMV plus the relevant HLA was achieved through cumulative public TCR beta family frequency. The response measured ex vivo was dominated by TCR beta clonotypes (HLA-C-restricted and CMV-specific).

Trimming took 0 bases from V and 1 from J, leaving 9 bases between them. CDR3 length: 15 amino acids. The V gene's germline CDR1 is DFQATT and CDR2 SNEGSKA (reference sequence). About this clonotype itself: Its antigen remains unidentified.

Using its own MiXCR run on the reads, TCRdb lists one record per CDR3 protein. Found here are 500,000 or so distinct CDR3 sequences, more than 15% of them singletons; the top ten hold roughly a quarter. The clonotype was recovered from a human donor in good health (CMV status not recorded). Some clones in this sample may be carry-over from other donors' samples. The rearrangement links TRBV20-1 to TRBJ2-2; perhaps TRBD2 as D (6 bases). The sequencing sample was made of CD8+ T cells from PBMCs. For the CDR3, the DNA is TGCAGTGCTAGAGAGCGGGGCCTGAACACCGGGGAGCTGTTTTTT. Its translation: CSARERGLNTGELFF.